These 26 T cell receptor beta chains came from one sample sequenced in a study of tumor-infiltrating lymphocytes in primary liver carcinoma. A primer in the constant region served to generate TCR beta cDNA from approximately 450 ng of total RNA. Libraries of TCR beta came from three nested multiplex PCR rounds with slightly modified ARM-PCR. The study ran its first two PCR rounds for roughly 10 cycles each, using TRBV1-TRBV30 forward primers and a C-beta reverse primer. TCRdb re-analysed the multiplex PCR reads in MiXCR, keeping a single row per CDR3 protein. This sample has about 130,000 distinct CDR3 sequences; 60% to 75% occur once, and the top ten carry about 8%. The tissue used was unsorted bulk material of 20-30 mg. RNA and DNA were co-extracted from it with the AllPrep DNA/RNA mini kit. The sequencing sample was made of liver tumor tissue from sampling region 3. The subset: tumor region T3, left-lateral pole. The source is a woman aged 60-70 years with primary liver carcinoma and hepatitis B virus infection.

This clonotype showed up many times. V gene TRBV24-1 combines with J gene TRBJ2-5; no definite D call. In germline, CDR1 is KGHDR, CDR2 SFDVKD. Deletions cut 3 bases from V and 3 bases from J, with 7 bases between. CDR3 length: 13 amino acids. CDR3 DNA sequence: TGTGCCACCAGTGATCTCGGAAAAGAGACCCAGTACTTC. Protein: CATSDLGKETQYF.

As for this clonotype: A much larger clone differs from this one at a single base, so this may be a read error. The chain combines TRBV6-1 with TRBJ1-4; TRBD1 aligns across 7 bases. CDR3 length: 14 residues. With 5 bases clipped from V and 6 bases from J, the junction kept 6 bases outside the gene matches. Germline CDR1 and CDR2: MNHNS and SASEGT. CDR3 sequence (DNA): TGTGCCAGCAGTAACCGGGACAGTGATGAAAAACTGTTTTTT. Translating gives CASSNRDSDEKLFF.

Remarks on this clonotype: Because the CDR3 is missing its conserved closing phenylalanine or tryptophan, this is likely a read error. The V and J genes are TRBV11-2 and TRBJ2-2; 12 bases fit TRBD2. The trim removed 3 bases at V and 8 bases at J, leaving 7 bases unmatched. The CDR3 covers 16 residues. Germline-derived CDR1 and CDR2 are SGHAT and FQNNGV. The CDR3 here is CASSFRLAGDVGELFL. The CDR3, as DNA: TGTGCCAGCAGCTTTCGACTAGCGGGAGATGTGGGGGAGCTGTTTTTA.

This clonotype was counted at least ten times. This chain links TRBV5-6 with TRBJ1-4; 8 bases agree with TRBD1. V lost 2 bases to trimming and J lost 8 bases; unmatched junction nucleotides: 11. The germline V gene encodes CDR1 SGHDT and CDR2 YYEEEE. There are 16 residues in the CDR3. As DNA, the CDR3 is TGTGCCAGCAGCTTACTTTCCGGGACAGGTGGGGAAAAACTGTTTTTT. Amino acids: CASSLLSGTGGEKLFF.

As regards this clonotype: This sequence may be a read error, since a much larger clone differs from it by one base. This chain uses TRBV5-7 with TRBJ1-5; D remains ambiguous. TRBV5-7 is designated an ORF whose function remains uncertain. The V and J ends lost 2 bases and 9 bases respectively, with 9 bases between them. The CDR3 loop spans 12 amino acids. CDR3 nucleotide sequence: TGTGCCAGCAGCTTTGGCAGTATGCCCCAGCATTTT. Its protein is CASSFGSMPQHF.

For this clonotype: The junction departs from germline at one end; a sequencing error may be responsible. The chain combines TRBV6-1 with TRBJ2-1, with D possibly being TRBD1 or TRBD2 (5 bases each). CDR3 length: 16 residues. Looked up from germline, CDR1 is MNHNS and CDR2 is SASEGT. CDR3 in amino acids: CANKIFGAGQNNERFF. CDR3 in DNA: TGTGCCAACAAGATTTTCGGGGCAGGACAAAACAATGAGCGGTTCTTC.

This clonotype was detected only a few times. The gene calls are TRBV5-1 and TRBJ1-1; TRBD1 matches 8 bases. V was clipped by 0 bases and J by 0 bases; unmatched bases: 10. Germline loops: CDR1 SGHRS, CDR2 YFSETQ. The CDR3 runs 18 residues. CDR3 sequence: CASSLGAGTGRMNTEAFF. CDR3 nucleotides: TGCGCCAGCAGCTTGGGGGCCGGGACAGGACGTATGAACACTGAAGCTTTCTTT. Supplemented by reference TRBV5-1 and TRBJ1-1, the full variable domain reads KAGVTQTPRYLIKTRGQQVTLSCSPISGHRSVSWYQQTPGQGLQFLFEYFSETQRNKGNFPGRFSGRQFSNSRSEMNVSTLELGDSALYLCASSLGAGTGRMNTEAFFGQGTRLTVV.

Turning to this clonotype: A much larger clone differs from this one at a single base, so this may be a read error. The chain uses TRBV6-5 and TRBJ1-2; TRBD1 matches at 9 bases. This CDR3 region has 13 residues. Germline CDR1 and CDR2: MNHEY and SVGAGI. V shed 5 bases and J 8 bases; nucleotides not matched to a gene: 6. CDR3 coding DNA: TGTGCCAGCAGTATACAGGGGGCCTGGGGCTACACCTTC. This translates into CASSIQGAWGYTF.

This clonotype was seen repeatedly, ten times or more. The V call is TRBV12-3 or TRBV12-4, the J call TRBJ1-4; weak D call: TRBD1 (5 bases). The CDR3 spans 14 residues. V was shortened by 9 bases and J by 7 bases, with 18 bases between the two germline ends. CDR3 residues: CASMGELKGEKLFF. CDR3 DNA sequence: TGTGCCAGTATGGGGGAGCTTAAGGGTGAAAAACTGTTTTTT.

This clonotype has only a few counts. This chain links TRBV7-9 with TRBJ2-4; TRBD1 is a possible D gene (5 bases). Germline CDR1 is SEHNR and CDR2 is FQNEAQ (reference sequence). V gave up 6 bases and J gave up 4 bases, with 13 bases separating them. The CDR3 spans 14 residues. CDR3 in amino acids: CASSPLQVKNIQYF. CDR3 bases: TGTGCCAGCAGTCCCCTACAGGTTAAAAACATTCAGTACTTC.

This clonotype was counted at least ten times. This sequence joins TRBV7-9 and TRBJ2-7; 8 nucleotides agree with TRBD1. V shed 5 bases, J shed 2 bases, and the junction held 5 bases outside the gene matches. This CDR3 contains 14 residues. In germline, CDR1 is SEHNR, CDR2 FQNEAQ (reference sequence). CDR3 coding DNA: TGTGCCAGCAGCCAAGGACAGGGCCCCTACGAGCAGTACTTC. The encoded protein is CASSQGQGPYEQYF.

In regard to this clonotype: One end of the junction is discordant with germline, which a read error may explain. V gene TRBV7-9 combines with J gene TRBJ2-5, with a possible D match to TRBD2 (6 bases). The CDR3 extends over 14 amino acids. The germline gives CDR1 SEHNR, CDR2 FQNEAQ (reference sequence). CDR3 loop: CASSTPGLGETQCF. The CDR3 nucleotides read TGTGCAAGCAGCACACCGGGACTGGGGGAGACCCAGTGCTTC.

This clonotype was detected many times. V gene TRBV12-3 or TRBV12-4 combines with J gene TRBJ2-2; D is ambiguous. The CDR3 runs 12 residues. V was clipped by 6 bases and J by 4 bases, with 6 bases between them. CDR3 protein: CASSPLTGELFF. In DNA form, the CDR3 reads TGTGCCAGCAGCCCCCTCACCGGGGAGCTGTTTTTT.

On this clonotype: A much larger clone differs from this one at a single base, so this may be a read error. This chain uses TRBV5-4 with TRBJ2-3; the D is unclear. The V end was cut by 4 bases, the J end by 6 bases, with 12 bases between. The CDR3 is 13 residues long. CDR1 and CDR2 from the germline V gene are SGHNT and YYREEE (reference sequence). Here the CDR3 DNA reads TGTGCCAGCAGCCCGGCATGGAGCGATACGCAGTATTTT. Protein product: CASSPAWSDTQYF.

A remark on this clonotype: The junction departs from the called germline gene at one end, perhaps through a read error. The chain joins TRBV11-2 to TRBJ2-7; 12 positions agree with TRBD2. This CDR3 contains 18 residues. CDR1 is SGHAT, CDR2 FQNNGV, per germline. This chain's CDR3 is CANSFLVTSGGTLYEQYF. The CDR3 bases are TGTGCCAACAGCTTTCTGGTGACTAGCGGGGGTACCCTATACGAGCAGTACTTC.

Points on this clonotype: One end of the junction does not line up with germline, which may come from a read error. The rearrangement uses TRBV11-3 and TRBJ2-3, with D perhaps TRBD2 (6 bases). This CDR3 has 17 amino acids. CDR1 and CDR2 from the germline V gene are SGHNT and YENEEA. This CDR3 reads CASSLESGVADTDTQYF. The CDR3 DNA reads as TGTGCCAGCAGCTTGGAATCGGGAGTAGCGGACACAGATACACAGTATTTT.

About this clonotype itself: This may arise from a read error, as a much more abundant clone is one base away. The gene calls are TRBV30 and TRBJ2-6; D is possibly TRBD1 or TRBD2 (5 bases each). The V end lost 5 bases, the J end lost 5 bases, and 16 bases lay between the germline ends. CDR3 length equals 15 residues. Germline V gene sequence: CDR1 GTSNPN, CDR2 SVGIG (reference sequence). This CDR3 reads CAWAREGAWANVLTF. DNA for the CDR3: TGTGCCTGGGCCCGGGAAGGGGCTTGGGCCAACGTCCTGACTTTC.

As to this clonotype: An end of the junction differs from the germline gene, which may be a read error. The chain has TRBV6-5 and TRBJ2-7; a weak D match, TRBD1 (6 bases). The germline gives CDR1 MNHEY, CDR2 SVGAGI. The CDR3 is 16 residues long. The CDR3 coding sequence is TGTGTCAGCAGCTACTCCGGTTGGCAGGGGACCTACGAGCAGTACTTC. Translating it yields CVSSYSGWQGTYEQYF.

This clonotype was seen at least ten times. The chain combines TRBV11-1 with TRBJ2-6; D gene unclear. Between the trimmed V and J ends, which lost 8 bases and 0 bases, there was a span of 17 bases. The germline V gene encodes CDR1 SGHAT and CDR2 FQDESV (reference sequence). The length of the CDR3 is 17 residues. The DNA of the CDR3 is TGTGCCAGCTCATTGGCCTTTTCGAGCTCTGGGGCCAACGTCCTGACTTTC. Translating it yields CASSLAFSSSGANVLTF.

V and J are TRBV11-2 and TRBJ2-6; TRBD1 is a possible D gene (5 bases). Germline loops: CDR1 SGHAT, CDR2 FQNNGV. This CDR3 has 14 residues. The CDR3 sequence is CVDSTVTGANVLTF. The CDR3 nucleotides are TGTGTCGACTCGACAGTAACTGGGGCCAACGTCCTGACTTTC.

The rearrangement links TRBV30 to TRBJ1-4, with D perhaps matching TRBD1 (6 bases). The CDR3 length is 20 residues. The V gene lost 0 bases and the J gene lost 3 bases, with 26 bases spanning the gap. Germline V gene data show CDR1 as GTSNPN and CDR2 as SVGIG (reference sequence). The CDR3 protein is CAWSVDRLGPITQPNEKLFF. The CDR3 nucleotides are TGTGCCTGGAGTGTAGACAGGCTTGGCCCGATCACTCAACCTAATGAAAAACTGTTTTTT. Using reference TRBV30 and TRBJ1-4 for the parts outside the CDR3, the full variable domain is SQTIHQWPATLVQPVGSPLSLECTVEGTSNPNLYWYRQAAGRGLQLLFYSVGIGQISSEVPQNLSASRPQDRQFILSSKKLLLSDSGFYLCAWSVDRLGPITQPNEKLFFGSGTQLSVL.

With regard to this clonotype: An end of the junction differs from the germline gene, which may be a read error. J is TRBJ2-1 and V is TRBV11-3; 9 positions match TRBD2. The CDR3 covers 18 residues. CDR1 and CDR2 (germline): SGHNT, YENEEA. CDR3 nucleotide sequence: TGTGCCAGCAGCTTAGGTCAAGGCGGGAGGGCCGACCAGAATGAGCGGTTCTTC. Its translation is CASSLGQGGRADQNERFF.

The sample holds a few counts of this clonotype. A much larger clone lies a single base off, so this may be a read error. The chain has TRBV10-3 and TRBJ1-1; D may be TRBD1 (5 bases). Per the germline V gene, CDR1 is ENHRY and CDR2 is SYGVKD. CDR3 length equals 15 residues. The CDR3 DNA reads TGTACCATCAGTGAGTCCCAGGGCATCGACACTGAAGCTTTCTTT. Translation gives CTISESQGIDTEAFF.

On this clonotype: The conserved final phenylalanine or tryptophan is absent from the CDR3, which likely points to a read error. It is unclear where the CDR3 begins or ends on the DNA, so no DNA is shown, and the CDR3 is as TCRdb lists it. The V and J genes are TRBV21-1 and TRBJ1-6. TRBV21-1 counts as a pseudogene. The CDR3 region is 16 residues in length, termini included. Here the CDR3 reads CASSFQDSYYNSPLHL.

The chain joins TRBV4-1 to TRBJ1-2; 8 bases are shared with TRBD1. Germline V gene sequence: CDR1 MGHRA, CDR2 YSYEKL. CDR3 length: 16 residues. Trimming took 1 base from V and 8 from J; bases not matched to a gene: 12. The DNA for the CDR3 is TGCGCCAGCAGCCAAGGCAGGGGACAGGCCTTGGGGGGCTACACCTTC. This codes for CASSQGRGQALGGYTF.

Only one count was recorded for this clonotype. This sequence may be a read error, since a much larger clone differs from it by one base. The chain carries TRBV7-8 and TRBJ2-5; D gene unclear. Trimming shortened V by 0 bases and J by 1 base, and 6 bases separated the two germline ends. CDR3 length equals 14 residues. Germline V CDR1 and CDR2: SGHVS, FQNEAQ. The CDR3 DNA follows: TGTGCCAGCAGCTTAGCGCAACGCCAAGAGACCCAGTACTTC. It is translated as CASSLAQRQETQYF.